The 31 T cell receptor beta chains below all came from one sample that was sequenced in a study of T cell changes during pregnancy in multiple sclerosis. TCRdb's copy holds only in-frame clones and misses some; the assay was immunoSEQ multiplex PCR. The data hold approximately 90,000 clones, with around 91% observed a single time. The source was peripheral blood, collected after pregnancy. The receptor source for this set is a female donor in good health, enrolled as a control in a pregnancy study.

This rearrangement joins TRBV6-1 to TRBJ1-1; D unresolved. The CDR3 consists of 14 residues. The V end lost 2 bases, the J end lost 4 bases, and 11 bases lay between the germline ends. CDR1 and CDR2 from the germline V gene are MNHNS and SASEGT. CDR3: CASSENPRFTEAFF. CDR3 DNA: TGTGCCAGCAGTGAAAATCCGAGATTCACTGAAGCTTTCTTT.

The CDR3 nucleotides are TGTGCCAGCAGCTTAACAGGGGTCCGGTCACCCCTCCACTTT. The encoded protein is CASSLTGVRSPLHF. The chain recombines TRBV7-3 with TRBJ1-6, with D tentatively TRBD1 (5 bases). V gave up 0 bases and J gave up 10 bases, with 10 bases separating them. Germline V gene data show CDR1 as SGHTA and CDR2 as FQGTGA. CDR3 length: 14 residues. The full variable domain, completed using reference TRBV7-3 and TRBJ1-6, is GAGVSQTPSNKVTEKGKYVELRCDPISGHTALYWYRQSLGQGPEFLIYFQGTGAADDSGLPNDRFFAVRPEGSVSTLKIQRTERGDSAVYLCASSLTGVRSPLHFGNGTRLTVT.

This clone turned up a few times. The rearrangement links TRBV29-1 to TRBJ2-1, with 11 bases aligning to TRBD2. The CDR3 covers 14 residues. The germline V gene has CDR1 SQVTM and CDR2 ANQGSEA. The junction had 9 bases not matched to a gene; V was cut back by 4 bases and J by 10 bases. The CDR3 nucleotides are TGCAGCGTTGCCCGTAGCGGGGGGGATAGGGAGCAGTTCTTC. This gives the protein CSVARSGGDREQFF.

The V and J genes are TRBV15 and TRBJ2-2; D might be TRBD2 (6 bases). This CDR3 is 19 amino acids long. V shed 1 base and J shed 4 bases, with 22 bases lying between them. Germline CDR1 and CDR2: LNHNV and YYDKDF (reference sequence). CDR3 loop: CATSRGLLREQAVTGELFF. The CDR3 nucleotides read TGTGCCACCAGCAGAGGTTTACTACGGGAGCAAGCAGTCACCGGGGAGCTGTTTTTT.

The gene calls are TRBV28 and TRBJ1-1; perhaps TRBD1 as D (5 bases). The germline CDR1 and CDR2 sequences are MDHEN and SYDVKM. The CDR3 is 15 residues long. Trimming took off 4 bases at V and 1 base at J, with 13 bases between the two ends. The CDR3 coding sequence is TGTGCCAGCAGTTCCCGTCCGGGGGGGAACACTGAAGCTTTCTTT. As protein: CASSSRPGGNTEAFF.

This clone came up a few times. The V call is TRBV2, the J call TRBJ1-5, with D uncertain. CDR1 and CDR2 from the germline V gene are SNHLY and FYNNEI. This CDR3 is 14 amino acids long. V was shortened by 8 bases and J by 4 bases, with 15 bases between the two germline ends. The CDR3 loop is CASGLQHLNQPQHF. The CDR3 DNA reads TGTGCCAGCGGTCTACAGCATTTAAATCAGCCCCAGCATTTT.

This sequence joins TRBV11-2 and TRBJ1-6, with no clear D. Germline V gene lookup returns CDR1 SGHAT and CDR2 FQNNGV. V shed 5 bases and J shed 6 bases, with 20 bases lying between them. The CDR3 totals 17 residues. In DNA form, the CDR3 reads TGTGCCAGCAGCGACAACCGCCCGGGGATAGTTAATTCACCCCTCCACTTT. Amino acids: CASSDNRPGIVNSPLHF.

The chain uses TRBV27 and TRBJ1-4; the D gene is possibly TRBD1 (5 bases). Between the trimmed V and J ends, which lost 6 bases and 7 bases, there was a span of 12 bases. Germline V gene sequence: CDR1 MNHEY, CDR2 SMNVEV (reference sequence). This CDR3 is 13 amino acids long. The CDR3 bases are TGTGCCAGCAGGGACACAGGAACTGAAAAACTGTTTTTT. Translation gives CASRDTGTEKLFF.

V is TRBV12-5 and J is TRBJ1-1; a possible D gene is TRBD1 (6 bases). CDR3 length equals 12 residues. Trimming cost V 6 bases and J 7 bases, with 12 bases left between them. Germline assignment: CDR1 LGHNT and CDR2 FRNRAP. CDR3 nucleotide sequence: TGTGCTAGTGGCAAGACAGGAATTGAAGCTTTCTTT. This gives the protein CASGKTGIEAFF.

The chain uses TRBV5-4 and TRBJ2-6; TRBD1 is a possible D gene (6 bases). Trimming removed 7 bases from V and 0 bases from J, with 14 bases in between. CDR3 length equals 16 residues. The germline CDR1 and CDR2 sequences are SGHNT and YYREEE (reference sequence). CDR3 residues: CASPAGAGSGANVLTF. DNA for the CDR3: TGTGCCAGCCCTGCAGGGGCGGGCTCTGGGGCCAACGTCCTGACTTTC.

The genes are TRBV6-5 and TRBJ1-1; 9 bases agree with TRBD1. This CDR3 has 14 residues. The junction had 4 bases not matched to a gene; V was cut back by 6 bases and J by 2 bases. Germline V CDR1 and CDR2: MNHEY, SVGAGI. CDR3 sequence: CASRRQGVNTEAFF. CDR3 coding DNA: TGTGCCAGCAGACGACAGGGGGTAAACACTGAAGCTTTCTTT.

This clone was observed a single time. This chain joins TRBV18 and TRBJ1-4; the D gene is possibly TRBD1 (6 bases). This CDR3 is built from 14 residues. Looked up from germline, CDR1 is KGHSH and CDR2 is LQKENI. The V end was cut by 3 bases, the J end by 5 bases, with 10 bases between. The CDR3, as DNA: TGTGCCAGCTCACCGCGACAGGAGAATGAAAAACTGTTTTTT. Amino acids: CASSPRQENEKLFF.

This chain connects TRBV4-3 to TRBJ1-2, with TRBD1 identical over 12 bases. Germline-derived CDR1 and CDR2 are LGHNA and YSLEER. The ends lost 1 base at V and 4 bases at J; junction bases unmatched: 13. The CDR3 length is 19 residues. The chain's CDR3 is CASSQVGQGAGGIAYGYTF. In DNA, the CDR3 is TGCGCCAGCAGCCAAGTGGGACAGGGGGCGGGGGGAATCGCCTATGGCTACACCTTC.

The V gene is TRBV6-6, the J gene TRBJ1-4; tentatively, D is TRBD1 (6 bases). Germline V lookup: CDR1 MNHNY, CDR2 SVGAGI (reference sequence). Deletions cut 6 bases from V and 8 bases from J, with 16 bases between. CDR3 length: 14 residues. CDR3 bases: TGTGCCAGCAGGAAACAGGGAATGGGGGAAAAACTGTTTTTT. This codes for CASRKQGMGEKLFF.

This rearrangement joins TRBV4-3 to TRBJ2-5, with D possibly matching TRBD2 (7 bases). Trimming stripped 5 bases from V and 5 bases from J, with 18 bases between. The CDR3 is 15 residues long. The germline gives CDR1 LGHNA, CDR2 YSLEER. The CDR3 here is CASSARGGLRETQYF. CDR3 sequence (DNA): TGCGCCAGCAGCGCCCGCGGGGGCTTACGTGAGACCCAGTACTTC.

V and J are TRBV7-9 and TRBJ1-1, with 7 bases that match TRBD1. V lost 7 bases, J lost 7 bases, and 6 bases stayed unmatched. CDR1 SEHNR and CDR2 FQNEAQ come from the germline V gene (reference sequence). This CDR3 is built from 12 residues. CDR3 in DNA: TGTGCCAGCAACCCCGGGACAGATGAAGCTTTCTTT. Translating gives CASNPGTDEAFF.

The chain combines TRBV9 with TRBJ2-4; perhaps TRBD1 as D (5 bases). The CDR3 sequence is 18 residues long. With 1 base removed from V and 3 bases from J, the gap between germline ends came to 20 bases. The V gene's germline CDR1 is SGDLS and CDR2 YYNGEE. The CDR3 region has the DNA TGTGCCAGCAGCGTAAAACCCGACCAGGGCCAAAACAAAAACATTCAGTACTTC. Translation: CASSVKPDQGQNKNIQYF.

The chain recombines TRBV18 with TRBJ2-2, with 8 nucleotides matching TRBD1. Germline CDR1 and CDR2: KGHSH and LQKENI. The CDR3 has 16 amino acids. V lost 6 bases to trimming and J lost 4 bases; unmatched junction nucleotides: 10. CDR3 in DNA: TGTGCCAGCTCCCAGGGCAGGGGGCTCGGCACCGGGGAGCTGTTTTTT. It encodes CASSQGRGLGTGELFF.

The V and J genes are TRBV11-2 and TRBJ1-4; TRBD1 matches at 8 bases. The J segment lost 0 bases and the V segment lost 5 bases, leaving 5 bases of the junction unmatched. Germline-derived CDR1 and CDR2 are SGHAT and FQNNGV. This CDR3 spans 16 amino acids. CDR3 in DNA: TGTGCCAGCAGCCCCGGACAGGGTACAACTAATGAAAAACTGTTTTTT. Its translation: CASSPGQGTTNEKLFF. Full variable domain (rest looked up from reference TRBV11-2 and TRBJ1-4): EAGVAQSPRYKIIEKRQSVAFWCNPISGHATLYWYQQILGQGPKLLIQFQNNGVVDDSQLPKDRFSAERLKGVDSTLKIQPAKLEDSAVYLCASSPGQGTTNEKLFFGSGTQLSVL.

The chain joins TRBV27 to TRBJ1-2; the D gene is possibly TRBD1 (5 bases). V lost 8 bases and J lost 2, with 21 bases in between. In germline, CDR1 is MNHEY, CDR2 SMNVEV (reference sequence). The CDR3 is made up of 16 amino acids. As DNA, the CDR3 is TGTGCCAGCTCCTTAAGCCCAAAAGGGGCAAACTATGGCTACACCTTC. It codes for CASSLSPKGANYGYTF.

The chain links TRBV28 to TRBJ1-6; tentatively, D is TRBD1 (5 bases). The CDR3 consists of 12 residues. CDR1 and CDR2 from the germline V gene are MDHEN and SYDVKM. With 7 bases removed from V and 7 bases from J, the gap between germline ends came to 8 bases. DNA of the CDR3: TGTGCCAGCACCCGGGGGAATTCACCCCTCCACTTT. Translated, it gives CASTRGNSPLHF.

V and J are TRBV6-1 and TRBJ1-2; D remains ambiguous. Germline CDR1 reads MNHNS; CDR2 reads SASEGT. V dropped 6 bases and J dropped 8 bases, with 19 bases sitting between them. The CDR3 contains 14 residues. CDR3 nucleotides: TGTGCCAGCAGCCACTCCCTTGAGGCGGGGGGCTACACCTTC. Translation: CASSHSLEAGGYTF.

The chain combines TRBV6-1 with TRBJ2-7, with 7 positions matching TRBD1. The germline CDR1 and CDR2 sequences are MNHNS and SASEGT. Unmatched junction bases numbered 4, after V lost 5 bases and J lost 3 bases. The CDR3 extends over 13 amino acids. CDR3 sequence: CASSWGTDYEQYF. In DNA, the CDR3 is TGTGCCAGCAGTTGGGGGACAGACTACGAGCAGTACTTC.

The rearrangement links TRBV7-3 to TRBJ2-3; 10 nucleotides align to TRBD2. Germline V gene sequence: CDR1 SGHTA, CDR2 FQGTGA. This CDR3 contains 17 residues. Trimming cost V 2 bases and J 2 bases; bases outside gene matches: 7. CDR3 nucleotides: TGTGCCAGCAGCTTAGGGCTAGCGGGGGCACACACAGATACGCAGTATTTT. Translation: CASSLGLAGAHTDTQYF.

The chain uses TRBV6-5 and TRBJ1-6, with TRBD1 as a possible D gene (5 bases). The length of the CDR3 is 15 residues. The V gene lost 3 bases and the J gene lost 5 bases, with 11 bases spanning the gap. Germline V gene sequence: CDR1 MNHEY, CDR2 SVGAGI. The DNA of the CDR3 is TGTGCCAGCAGTTATACCGGGACTAATAATTCACCCCTCCACTTT. As protein: CASSYTGTNNSPLHF.

This chain joins TRBV28 and TRBJ1-2; 8 nucleotides line up with TRBD1. The junction had 8 bases not matched to a gene; V was cut back by 2 bases and J by 6 bases. The CDR3 is made up of 15 amino acids. Germline V CDR1 and CDR2: MDHEN, SYDVKM. The CDR3: CASSLVQGAGNGYTF. The CDR3 DNA reads as TGTGCCAGCAGTTTAGTGCAGGGGGCTGGGAATGGCTACACCTTC.

The chain employs TRBV28 and TRBJ2-5; TRBD1 agrees at 7 bases. Germline CDR1 and CDR2: MDHEN and SYDVKM. The ends lost 6 bases at V and 5 bases at J; junction bases unmatched: 15. The CDR3 runs 16 residues. CDR3 loop: CASSPGTVASVETQYF. The DNA for the CDR3 is TGTGCCAGCAGCCCGGGGACAGTGGCCTCCGTCGAGACCCAGTACTTC.

V is TRBV6-4 and J is TRBJ2-1; D might be TRBD2 (7 bases). Germline V gene sequence: CDR1 MRHNA, CDR2 SNTAGT. V lost 4 bases, J lost 4 bases, and 14 bases lay in between. The CDR3 contains 15 residues. The CDR3 sequence is CASSAEGGDYNEQFF. The CDR3 DNA follows: TGTGCCAGCAGTGCGGAGGGGGGGGATTACAATGAGCAGTTCTTC.

The chain has TRBV18 and TRBJ2-7; D not resolved. The CDR3 spans 14 residues. V lost 3 bases to trimming and J lost 0 bases, with 9 bases between them. Germline loops: CDR1 KGHSH, CDR2 LQKENI. This chain's CDR3 is CASSPISVSYEQYF. CDR3 in DNA: TGTGCCAGCTCACCGATTTCGGTCTCCTACGAGCAGTACTTC.

V usage is TRBV9 and J usage is TRBJ1-4; 9 bases align to TRBD1. V lost 4 bases and J lost 7; bases outside the gene matches: 8. CDR1 is SGDLS, CDR2 YYNGEE, per germline. CDR3 length: 15 amino acids. CDR3 loop: CASSRPGQGPEKLFF. CDR3 nucleotides: TGTGCCAGCAGCCGTCCGGGACAGGGACCTGAAAAACTGTTTTTT.

The chain has TRBV7-2 and TRBJ2-1; 10 nucleotides align to TRBD1. The CDR3 extends over 14 amino acids. The germline CDR1 and CDR2 sequences are SGHTA and FQGNSA. Unmatched junction bases numbered 5, after V lost 5 bases and J lost 7 bases. CDR3 region: CASSRDRGGNEQFF. The CDR3 DNA is TGTGCCAGCAGCCGGGACAGGGGAGGTAATGAGCAGTTCTTC.